This TCR beta chain was sequenced for a study of CD8+CD57+ T cells in acquired aplastic anemia. Template material for TCR beta VDJ and CDR3 profiling consisted of genomic DNA. In TCRdb, the reads were re-called with MiXCR into one record per CDR3 protein. The table has 270,000 or so distinct CDR3 sequences, approximately 86% seen once; the top ten hold 40% to 50%. The patients chosen for sequencing had shown expansion of CD8+CD57+ cells (detected by flow cytometry). Germline loops: CDR1 SEHNR, CDR2 FQNEAQ (reference sequence). The CDR3 spans 15 residues. Trimming cost V 5 bases and J 14 bases; bases outside gene matches: 19.

The receptor was derived from a human donor with aplastic anemia. The genes are TRBV7-9 and TRBJ2-3, with 7 bases lining up with TRBD1. The sequenced sample consisted of sorted CD4+, CD8+, or CD8+CD57+ T cells (not recorded which) from PBMCs. The CDR3 spells CASSRQGTCRDTLYF. For the CDR3, the DNA is TGTGCCAGCAGCAGACAGGGTACCTGCAGAGATACCCTGTATTTT.